The 20 T cell receptor beta chains below come from one sample, sequenced in a study of beta chain features in type 1 diabetes listed by TCRdb under 2018. Results and caveats for the whole study, not just this receptor: In all four CD4+ subsets, TCRB CDR3 length was moderately but significantly shorter in type 1 diabetes patients.

Their cognate antigens are unknown. The library was generated by the immunoSEQ multiplex PCR assay. All of the isolated RNA was reverse transcribed with the High Capacity cDNA Reverse Transcription Kit, so expressed TCRB transcripts were sequenced. TCRdb limited this immuneACCESS table to in-frame rearrangements with V and J called. A share of clones is missing; checked studies link under half to unresolved V genes, and the rest is unexplained. The sample table records over 200,000 clones; under 13% of these occur just once. More than 0.015% of the sample rests with the top ten. Sequencing was done on a sample of naive CD4+ T cells from blood. The label giving this sample's cell subset or site can be read as: true naive CD4+ T cells. All receptors derive from a man aged 25 to 45 with type 1 diabetes.

This clone showed up just a few times. The J gene is TRBJ1-4, the V gene TRBV18; D is possibly TRBD1 (6 bases). The CDR3 sequence is 15 residues long. The germline gives CDR1 KGHSH, CDR2 LQKENI. Trimming removed 1 base at V and 4 bases at J, with 10 bases between. This CDR3 is CASSPRGPLNEKLFF. Here the CDR3 DNA reads TGTGCCAGCTCACCACGGGGGCCTCTTAATGAAAAACTGTTTTTT. Combining the CDR3 with reference TRBV18 and TRBJ1-4 gives the whole variable domain NAGVMQNPRHLVRRRGQEARLRCSPMKGHSHVYWYRQLPEEGLKFMVYLQKENIIDESGMPKERFSAEFPKEGPSILRIQQVVRGDSAAYFCASSPRGPLNEKLFFGSGTQLSVL.

This chain links TRBV6-1 with TRBJ2-1; TRBD1 matches 10 bases. The CDR3 contains 15 residues. The germline V gene encodes CDR1 MNHNS and CDR2 SASEGT. The V segment lost 3 bases and the J segment 9 bases; nucleotides outside the gene matches: 8. CDR3 nucleotides: TGTGCCAGCAGTGAGGTCCCGGACAGGGGGTCTGAGCAGTTCTTC. Amino acid sequence: CASSEVPDRGSEQFF.

This clone showed up just a few times. V and J are TRBV6-5 and TRBJ2-2; a weak D match, TRBD1 (6 bases). This CDR3 spans 16 amino acids. Germline CDR1 is MNHEY and CDR2 is SVGAGI. V shed 4 bases and J shed 0 bases, with 12 bases lying between them. CDR3 sequence (DNA): TGTGCCAGCAGTTTGGACAGCCACGCGAACACCGGGGAGCTGTTTTTT. It is translated as CASSLDSHANTGELFF.

The V and J genes are TRBV7-9 and TRBJ2-7, with D tentatively TRBD1 (6 bases). Looked up from germline, CDR1 is SEHNR and CDR2 is FQNEAQ (reference sequence). Trimming stripped 5 bases from V and 0 bases from J, with 14 bases between. This CDR3 region has 15 residues. The CDR3 DNA follows: TGTGCCAGCAGCCCTCAGGGACACGGCTCCTACGAGCAGTACTTC. Translation gives CASSPQGHGSYEQYF.

On this clone: Other nucleotide sequences from this sample produce the same CDR3. The J gene is TRBJ2-3, the V gene TRBV9; no definite D call. The V end lost 0 bases, the J end lost 3 bases, and 5 bases lay between the germline ends. Germline values: CDR1 SGDLS, CDR2 YYNGEE. This CDR3 has 13 residues. CDR3 in DNA: TGTGCCAGCAGCGTAGGGGCAACAGATACGCAGTATTTT. The encoded protein is CASSVGATDTQYF.

V gene TRBV4-2 combines with J gene TRBJ2-2, with D maybe TRBD2 (5 bases). CDR1 is LGHNA, CDR2 YNFKEQ, per germline. With 5 bases removed from V and 2 bases from J, the gap between germline ends came to 15 bases. CDR3 length: 16 residues. The CDR3 sequence: CASSDRLGENTGELFF. In DNA, the CDR3 is TGTGCCAGCAGCGACCGTTTGGGAGAAAACACCGGGGAGCTGTTTTTT.

Only a few counts were recorded for this clone. The chain links TRBV27 to TRBJ1-2; tentatively, D is TRBD1 (5 bases). This CDR3 is 12 amino acids long. Per germline, CDR1 MNHEY and CDR2 SMNVEV (reference sequence). With 4 bases removed from V and 4 bases from J, the gap between germline ends came to 7 bases. CDR3 sequence: CASSSGGYGYTF. CDR3 bases: TGTGCCAGCAGTTCGGGGGGCTATGGCTACACCTTC.

This chain connects TRBV28 to TRBJ2-7; D not resolved. CDR3 size: 10 residues. Deletions cut 6 bases from V and 4 bases from J, with 4 bases between. Germline CDR1 is MDHEN and CDR2 is SYDVKM. CDR3 nucleotides: TGTGCCAGCAGCGGGTACGAGCAGTACTTC. Its translation is CASSGYEQYF.

This clone was picked up a small number of times. This chain connects TRBV6-6 to TRBJ1-1; D gene uncertain. V lost 11 bases, J lost 0 bases, and 10 bases lay in between. CDR1 is MNHNY and CDR2 is SVGAGI in the germline V gene (reference sequence). This CDR3 is 12 amino acids long. CDR3 sequence reads: CAVRGVNTEAFF. In DNA, the CDR3 is TGTGCCGTCCGCGGGGTGAACACTGAAGCTTTCTTT.

The J gene is TRBJ1-2, the V gene TRBV6-5; 7 nucleotides agree with TRBD1. Looked up from germline, CDR1 is MNHEY and CDR2 is SVGAGI. V trimming: 5 bases; J trimming: 4 bases; junction bases outside the gene matches: 4. This CDR3 region has 13 residues. The CDR3 region has the DNA TGTGCCAGCAGTACCGACAGGGCCTATGGCTACACCTTC. This sequence encodes CASSTDRAYGYTF.

This clone was counted a few times. The chain recombines TRBV4-1 with TRBJ2-5, with 8 bases lining up with TRBD2. The germline gives CDR1 MGHRA, CDR2 YSYEKL. J gave up 5 bases and V 1 base, and 12 bases lay outside the gene matches. The length of the CDR3 is 17 residues. The CDR3 coding sequence is TGCGCCAGCAGCCAAGTCGCGCGCGGGGGGACCAAGGAGACCCAGTACTTC. The encoded protein is CASSQVARGGTKETQYF.

The V gene is TRBV7-3, the J gene TRBJ2-5, with 9 positions matching TRBD1. Germline CDR1 SGHTA, CDR2 FQGTGA. J gave up 5 bases and V 5 bases, and 9 bases lay outside the gene matches. The CDR3 covers 15 residues. This CDR3 reads CASSEGQGRTETQYF. CDR3 sequence (DNA): TGTGCCAGCAGCGAAGGACAGGGGAGGACGGAGACCCAGTACTTC.

The CDR3: CASSYTVTSGANVLTF. The CDR3 DNA sequence: TGTGCCAGCAGTTACACGGTCACCTCTGGGGCCAACGTCCTGACTTTC. V and J are TRBV6-5 and TRBJ2-6; no clear D gene. Germline V lookup: CDR1 MNHEY, CDR2 SVGAGI. CDR3 length equals 16 residues. V dropped 2 bases and J dropped 0 bases, with 8 bases sitting between them.

This clone was detected only a few times. The chain employs TRBV15 and TRBJ1-1, with 8 bases that match TRBD1. V lost 2 bases to trimming and J lost 5 bases; unmatched junction nucleotides: 7. The CDR3 length is 15 residues. Germline V gives CDR1 LNHNV, CDR2 YYDKDF (reference sequence). The chain's CDR3 is CATSRRGQGKTEAFF. CDR3 bases: TGTGCCACCAGCAGACGCGGACAGGGTAAAACTGAAGCTTTCTTT.

This clone was seen a few times. The rearrangement links TRBV18 to TRBJ2-4; D is unresolved. CDR1 is KGHSH, CDR2 LQKENI, per germline. Trimming took 3 bases from V and 0 from J, leaving 6 bases between them. The CDR3 contains 14 residues. This CDR3 is CASSPNSAKNIQYF. The CDR3 DNA reads TGTGCCAGCTCACCCAATTCAGCCAAAAACATTCAGTACTTC.

The V and J genes are TRBV5-8 and TRBJ1-5; TRBD1 agrees at 7 bases. The CDR3 is 15 residues long. Germline V CDR1 and CDR2: SGHTS, YDEGEE. Unmatched junction bases numbered 10, after V lost 3 bases and J lost 7 bases. The CDR3 nucleotides read TGTGCCAGCAGCTCTATACAGGGGACCAGGCAGCCCCAGCATTTT. Translated: CASSSIQGTRQPQHF.

This clone was counted only a few times. The genes are TRBV7-9 and TRBJ2-5; 10 bases align to TRBD1. J gave up 5 bases and V 6 bases, and 9 bases lay outside the gene matches. Germline lookup yields CDR1 SEHNR and CDR2 FQNEAQ (reference sequence). CDR3 size: 15 residues. DNA for the CDR3: TGTGCCAGCAGGCATCCGGGACAGGGGACGGAGACCCAGTACTTC. Translating gives CASRHPGQGTETQYF.

This clone came up a few times. V usage is TRBV9 and J usage is TRBJ1-1, with 7 bases lining up with TRBD1. V gave up 2 bases and J gave up 11 bases; unmatched junction bases: 9. CDR3 length equals 13 residues. Germline-derived CDR1 and CDR2 are SGDLS and YYNGEE. Here the CDR3 DNA reads TGTGCCAGCAGCGTGCAGGGGGTTGGGGAGGCTTTCTTT. Its protein is CASSVQGVGEAFF.

The chain couples TRBV4-3 to TRBJ2-7; D gene uncertain. The germline CDR1 and CDR2 sequences are LGHNA and YSLEER. The CDR3 length is 15 residues. Trimming shortened V by 4 bases and J by 2 bases, and 15 bases separated the two germline ends. DNA of the CDR3: TGCGCCAGCAGCCCGAGACAAGAGTTAACCTACGAGCAGTACTTC. Translated: CASSPRQELTYEQYF.

This clone was picked up a small number of times. J is TRBJ1-4 and V is TRBV29-1, with D perhaps matching TRBD1 (5 bases). CDR1 and CDR2 (germline): SQVTM, ANQGSEA. The CDR3 spans 13 residues. V lost 3 bases to trimming and J lost 8 bases, with 13 bases between them. CDR3 protein: CSVDGGGGEKLFF. The CDR3 region has the DNA TGCAGCGTTGATGGCGGGGGAGGCGAAAAACTGTTTTTT.